Listed below are T cell receptor beta chains from one sample, sequenced in a study of blood T cell repertoires in COVID-19. Data came from immunoSEQ multiplex PCR; TCRdb stores just in-frame clones and leaves some out. The repertoire consists of around 460,000 clones, with about 87% occurring once and the leading ten covering roughly 0.78%. Specimen: peripheral blood. The source is a man between 18 and 35 years old with COVID-19, enrolled during active disease. CDR3s include the opening cysteine and the closing phenylalanine or tryptophan. D genes are given only for firm matches.

TRBJ2-7	TRBV19	NA	CASQKGTYYEQYF
TRBJ2-3	TRBV5-4	TRBD2	CASSFQAGVVDTQYF
TRBJ2-3	TRBV5-4	TRBD1	CASSSMSTGGADTQYF
TRBJ2-7	TRBV6-5	TRBD1	CASSYKGQAVYEQYF
TRBJ1-2	TRBV19	NA	CASSIPGGSYGYTF
TRBJ2-3	TRBV30	TRBD1	CAWNTGTGGTDTQYF
TRBJ1-4	TRBV21-1	NA	CASIKDISGGTNEKLFF
TRBJ2-7	TRBV7-9	NA	CASSPPRYSEQYF
TRBJ2-1	TRBV7-9	NA	CASSTIARPYNEQFF
TRBJ1-5	TRBV19	TRBD1	CASSMRQGARGQPQHF
TRBJ2-3	TRBV24-1	NA	CATSDGGPGTQYF
TRBJ1-2	TRBV5-4	TRBD1	CASSSTPLDRGQDGYTF